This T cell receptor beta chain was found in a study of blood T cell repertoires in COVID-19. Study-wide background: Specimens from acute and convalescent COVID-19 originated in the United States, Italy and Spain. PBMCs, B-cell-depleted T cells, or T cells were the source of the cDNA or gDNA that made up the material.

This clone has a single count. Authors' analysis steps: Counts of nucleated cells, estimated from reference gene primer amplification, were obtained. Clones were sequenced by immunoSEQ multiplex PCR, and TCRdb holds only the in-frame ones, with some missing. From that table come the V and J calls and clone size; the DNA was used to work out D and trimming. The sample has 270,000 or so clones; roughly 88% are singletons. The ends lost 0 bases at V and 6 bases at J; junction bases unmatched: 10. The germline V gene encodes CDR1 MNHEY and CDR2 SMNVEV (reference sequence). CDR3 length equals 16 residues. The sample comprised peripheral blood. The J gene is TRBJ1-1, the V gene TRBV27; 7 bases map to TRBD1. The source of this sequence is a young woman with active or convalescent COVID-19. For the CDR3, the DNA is TGTGCCAGCAGTTTATCGGCAGGACAGGCTATGGCTGAAGCTTTCTTT. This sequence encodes CASSLSAGQAMAEAFF.